This TCR beta chain originates from a study of OX40 agonist ivuxolimab in advanced cancers. As for the study in general: Patients in the trial were receiving intravenous ivuxolimab every 2 weeks, at doses of 0.01 to 10 mg/kg.

Findings and limits, study-wide: Clonal expansion by week 6 occurred in CD4+ and CD8+ blood T cells (at 0.1 to 3.0 mg/kg).

Notes on this clone: Its cognate antigen is unknown.

Using immunoSEQ multiplex PCR, the repertoire was profiled, and TCRdb retains in-frame clones only, with some absent. The sample contains 55,000 to 90,000 clones, about 82% of which appear only once. The clonotype originates from an adult with an advanced solid tumor such as melanoma, head and neck, liver or kidney cancer. Sequenced material: CD4+ or CD8+ T cells sorted from blood, taken in a trial of the OX40 agonist ivuxolimab.

The CDR3 sequence: CASSQPNTGELFF. CDR3 DNA sequence: TGTGCCAGCAGCCAACCAAACACCGGGGAGCTGTTTTTT. This sequence joins TRBV4-2 and TRBJ2-2; unclear D gene. The CDR3 is 13 amino acids. V lost 2 bases and J lost 2, with 3 bases in between. Germline lookup yields CDR1 LGHNA and CDR2 YNFKEQ.